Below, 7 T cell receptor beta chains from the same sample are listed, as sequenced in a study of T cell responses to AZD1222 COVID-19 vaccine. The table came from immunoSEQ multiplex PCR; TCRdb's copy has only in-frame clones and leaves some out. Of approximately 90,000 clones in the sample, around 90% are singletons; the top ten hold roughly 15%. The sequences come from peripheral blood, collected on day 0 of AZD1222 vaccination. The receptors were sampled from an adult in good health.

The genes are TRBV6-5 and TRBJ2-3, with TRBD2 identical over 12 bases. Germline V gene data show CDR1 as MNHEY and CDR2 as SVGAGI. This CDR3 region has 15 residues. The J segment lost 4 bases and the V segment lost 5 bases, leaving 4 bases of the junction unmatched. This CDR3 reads CASSQTSGSADTQYF. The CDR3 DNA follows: TGTGCCAGCAGTCAGACTAGCGGGAGCGCAGATACGCAGTATTTT.

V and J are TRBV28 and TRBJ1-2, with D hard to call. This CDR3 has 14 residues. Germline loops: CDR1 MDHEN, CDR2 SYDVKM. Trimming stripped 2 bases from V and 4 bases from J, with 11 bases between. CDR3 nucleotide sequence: TGTGCCAGCAGTTTAGGGTCGGGGATCTATGGCTACACCTTC. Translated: CASSLGSGIYGYTF.

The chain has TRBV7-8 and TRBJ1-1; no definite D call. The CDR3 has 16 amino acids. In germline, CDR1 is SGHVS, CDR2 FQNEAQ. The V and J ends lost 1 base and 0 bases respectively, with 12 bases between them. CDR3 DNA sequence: TGTGCCAGCAGCTTAGAGGGTAGGAACATGAACACTGAAGCTTTCTTT. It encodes CASSLEGRNMNTEAFF. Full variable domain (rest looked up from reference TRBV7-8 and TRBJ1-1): GAGVSQSPRYKVAKRGQDVALRCDPISGHVSLFWYQQALGQGPEFLTYFQNEAQLDKSGLPSDRFFAERPEGSVSTLKIQRTQQEDSAVYLCASSLEGRNMNTEAFFGQGTRLTVV.

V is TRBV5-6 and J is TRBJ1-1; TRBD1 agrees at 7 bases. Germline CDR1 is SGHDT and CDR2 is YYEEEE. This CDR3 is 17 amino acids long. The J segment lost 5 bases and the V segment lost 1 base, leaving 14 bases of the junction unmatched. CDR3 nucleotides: TGTGCCAGCAGCTTGTTTCAGGGGGGCGGTTTAAAGACTGAAGCTTTCTTT. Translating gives CASSLFQGGGLKTEAFF.

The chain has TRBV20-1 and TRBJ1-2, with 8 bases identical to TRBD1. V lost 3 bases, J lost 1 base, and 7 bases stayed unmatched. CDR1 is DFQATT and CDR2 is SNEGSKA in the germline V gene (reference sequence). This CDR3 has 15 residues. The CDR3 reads CSASSGGLYNYGYTF. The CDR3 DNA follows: TGCAGTGCTAGTTCAGGGGGCTTATATAACTATGGCTACACCTTC.

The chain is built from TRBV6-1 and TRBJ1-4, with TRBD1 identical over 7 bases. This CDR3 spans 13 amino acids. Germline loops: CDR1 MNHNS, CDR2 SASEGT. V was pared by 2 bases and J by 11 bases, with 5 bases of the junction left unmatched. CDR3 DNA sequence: TGTGCCAGCAGTGAAAAACGACAGGGCAAACTGTTTTTT. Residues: CASSEKRQGKLFF.

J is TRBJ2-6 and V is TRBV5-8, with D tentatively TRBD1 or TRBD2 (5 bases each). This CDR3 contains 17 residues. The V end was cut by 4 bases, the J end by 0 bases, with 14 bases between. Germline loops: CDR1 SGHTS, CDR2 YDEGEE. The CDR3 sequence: CASSGTGAASGANVLTF. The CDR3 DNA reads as TGTGCCAGCAGCGGAACCGGGGCCGCCTCTGGGGCCAACGTCCTGACTTTC.